A single sample is the source of the 5 T cell receptor beta chains below, sequenced in a study of identical twins (dated by TCRdb to the mid-2010s). Receptor amplification or capture employed 5' RACE. These reads were obtained on an Illumina HiSeq 2000. In-frame beta chains were kept once TCRdb had trimmed the public reads at Q25 with fastp and called clones with MiXCR. Rows are combined by CDR3 protein, so each entry shows the most common genes and DNA. This sample is represented by 1.5 million to 2 million distinct CDR3 sequences; more than 30% of them were singletons. About 0.25% of the sample rests with the top ten. The sample consisted of cord blood. These receptors were taken from a newborn girl in good health.

The chain links TRBV12-3 or TRBV12-4 to TRBJ1-4; D remains unclear. The CDR3 is 13 amino acids. Trimming stripped 4 bases from V and 4 bases from J, with 7 bases between. DNA for the CDR3: TGTGCCAGCAGTTGGGCCAGTAATGAAAAACTGTTTTTT. It yields the protein CASSWASNEKLFF.

This clonotype was seen a few times. The chain links TRBV7-9 to TRBJ1-4; TRBD1 matches 9 bases. The V gene end was trimmed by 2 bases and the J gene end by 5 bases; junction bases not matched to a gene: 3. CDR1 is SEHNR, CDR2 FQNEAQ, per germline (reference sequence). The CDR3 extends over 15 amino acids. The CDR3 DNA is TGTGCCAGCAGCTTATATGGGACAGGGAATGAAAAACTGTTTTTT. It yields the protein CASSLYGTGNEKLFF.

The chain is built from TRBV20-1 and TRBJ2-5; weak D call: TRBD2 (6 bases). Germline-derived CDR1 and CDR2 are DFQATT and SNEGSKA (reference sequence). Trimming stripped 3 bases from V and 2 bases from J, with 10 bases between. CDR3 length: 13 residues. CDR3 protein: CSASQRAQETQYF. CDR3 nucleotides: TGCAGTGCTAGTCAGCGGGCACAAGAGACCCAGTACTTC.

This rearrangement joins TRBV25-1 to TRBJ2-5; weak D call: TRBD2 (5 bases). Trimming pared 1 base from V and 2 bases from J, leaving 20 bases between. The CDR3 spans 18 residues. Germline CDR1 reads MGHDK; CDR2 reads SYGVNS. The CDR3 nucleotides read TGTGCCAGCAGTGAATCTAGCTTCCGACCGTTTTGGCAAGAGACCCAGTACTTC. Residues: CASSESSFRPFWQETQYF.

The table lists this clonotype with a count of one. V usage is TRBV28 and J usage is TRBJ2-5; 7 nucleotides line up with TRBD2. Germline lookup yields CDR1 MDHEN and CDR2 SYDVKM. This CDR3 region has 17 residues. J was trimmed by 3 bases and V by 6 bases; bases with no gene match: 16. The CDR3 here is CASSPRGVVGFKETQYF. Written as DNA, the CDR3 is TGTGCCAGCAGCCCTCGGGGGGTGGTTGGTTTTAAAGAGACCCAGTACTTC. Using reference TRBV28 and TRBJ2-5 for the parts outside the CDR3, the full variable domain is DVKVTQSSRYLVKRTGEKVFLECVQDMDHENMFWYRQDPGLGLRLIYFSYDVKMKEKGDIPEGYSVSREKKERFSLILESASTNQTSMYLCASSPRGVVGFKETQYFGPGTRLLVL.